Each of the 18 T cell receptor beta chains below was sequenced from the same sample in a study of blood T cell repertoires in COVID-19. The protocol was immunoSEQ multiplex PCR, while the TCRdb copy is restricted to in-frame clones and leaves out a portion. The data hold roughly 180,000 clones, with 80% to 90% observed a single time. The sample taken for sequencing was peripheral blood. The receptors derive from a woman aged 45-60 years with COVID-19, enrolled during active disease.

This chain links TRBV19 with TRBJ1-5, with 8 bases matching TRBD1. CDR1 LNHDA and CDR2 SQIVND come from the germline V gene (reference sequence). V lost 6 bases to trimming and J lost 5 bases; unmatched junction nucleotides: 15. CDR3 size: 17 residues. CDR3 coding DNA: TGTGCCAGTAGGAAGAAGGCCGGACAGGGAAGGGATCAGCCCCAGCATTTT. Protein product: CASRKKAGQGRDQPQHF.

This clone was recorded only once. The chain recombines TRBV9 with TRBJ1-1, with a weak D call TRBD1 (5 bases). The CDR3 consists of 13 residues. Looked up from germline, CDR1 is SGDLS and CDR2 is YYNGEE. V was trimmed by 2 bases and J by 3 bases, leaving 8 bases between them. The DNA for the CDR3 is TGTGCCAGCAGCGTCAGGGCTTACACTGAAGCTTTCTTT. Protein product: CASSVRAYTEAFF.

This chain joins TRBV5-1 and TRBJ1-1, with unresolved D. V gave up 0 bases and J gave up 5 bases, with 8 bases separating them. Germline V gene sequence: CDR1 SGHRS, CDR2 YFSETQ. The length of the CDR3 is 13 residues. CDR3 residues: CASSLGEATEAFF. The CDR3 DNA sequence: TGCGCCAGCAGCTTGGGGGAGGCTACTGAAGCTTTCTTT. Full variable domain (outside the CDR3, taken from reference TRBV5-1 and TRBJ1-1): KAGVTQTPRYLIKTRGQQVTLSCSPISGHRSVSWYQQTPGQGLQFLFEYFSETQRNKGNFPGRFSGRQFSNSRSEMNVSTLELGDSALYLCASSLGEATEAFFGQGTRLTVV.

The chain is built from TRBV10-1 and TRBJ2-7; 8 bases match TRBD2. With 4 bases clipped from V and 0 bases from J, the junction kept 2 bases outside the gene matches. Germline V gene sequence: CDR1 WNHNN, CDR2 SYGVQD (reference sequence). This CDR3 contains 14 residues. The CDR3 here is CASSAGGDSYEQYF. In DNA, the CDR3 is TGCGCCAGCAGTGCCGGGGGGGACTCCTACGAGCAGTACTTC.

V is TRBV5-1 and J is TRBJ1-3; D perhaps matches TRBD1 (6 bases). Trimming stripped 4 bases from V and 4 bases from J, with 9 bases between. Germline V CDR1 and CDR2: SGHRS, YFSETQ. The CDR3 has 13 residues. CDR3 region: CASSPGTGNTIYF. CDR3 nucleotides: TGCGCCAGCAGCCCTGGGACAGGAAACACCATATATTTT.

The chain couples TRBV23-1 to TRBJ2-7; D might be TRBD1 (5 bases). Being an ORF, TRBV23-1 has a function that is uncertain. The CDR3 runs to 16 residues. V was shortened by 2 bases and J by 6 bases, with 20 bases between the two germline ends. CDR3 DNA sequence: TGCGCCAGCAGTCAACGGCCACAATCAAGGGGTGGCGAGCAGTACTTC. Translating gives CASSQRPQSRGGEQYF.

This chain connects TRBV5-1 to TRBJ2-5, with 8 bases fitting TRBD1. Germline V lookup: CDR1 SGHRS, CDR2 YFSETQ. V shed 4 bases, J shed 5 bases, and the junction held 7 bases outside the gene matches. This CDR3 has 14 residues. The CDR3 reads CASSQGTGGETQYF. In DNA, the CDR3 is TGCGCCAGCAGCCAAGGGACAGGCGGTGAGACCCAGTACTTC.

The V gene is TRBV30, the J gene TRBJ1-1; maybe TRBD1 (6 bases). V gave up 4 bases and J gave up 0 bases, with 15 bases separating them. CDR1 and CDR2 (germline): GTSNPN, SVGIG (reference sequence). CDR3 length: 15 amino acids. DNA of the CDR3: TGTGCCTGGACCTCATCACAGGGAATGAACACTGAAGCTTTCTTT. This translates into CAWTSSQGMNTEAFF.

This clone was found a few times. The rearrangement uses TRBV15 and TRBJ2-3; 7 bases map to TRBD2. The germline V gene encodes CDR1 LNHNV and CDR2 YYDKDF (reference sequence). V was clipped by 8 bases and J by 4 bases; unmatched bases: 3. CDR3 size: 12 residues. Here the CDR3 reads CATERGSDTQYF. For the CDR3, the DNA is TGTGCCACCGAGCGGGGATCAGATACGCAGTATTTT.

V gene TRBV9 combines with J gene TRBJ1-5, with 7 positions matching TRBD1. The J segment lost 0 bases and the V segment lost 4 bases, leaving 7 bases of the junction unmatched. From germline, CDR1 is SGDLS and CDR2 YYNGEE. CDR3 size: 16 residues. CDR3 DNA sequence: TGTGCCAGCAGCTTACCGGACAGGTATAGCAATCAGCCCCAGCATTTT. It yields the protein CASSLPDRYSNQPQHF.

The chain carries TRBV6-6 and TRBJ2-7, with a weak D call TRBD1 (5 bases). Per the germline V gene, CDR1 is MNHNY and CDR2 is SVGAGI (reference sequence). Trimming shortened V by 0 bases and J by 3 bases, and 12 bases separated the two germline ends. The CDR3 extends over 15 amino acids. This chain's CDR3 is CASSYSAQGGYEQYF. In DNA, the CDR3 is TGTGCCAGCAGTTACTCTGCCCAGGGCGGCTACGAGCAGTACTTC.

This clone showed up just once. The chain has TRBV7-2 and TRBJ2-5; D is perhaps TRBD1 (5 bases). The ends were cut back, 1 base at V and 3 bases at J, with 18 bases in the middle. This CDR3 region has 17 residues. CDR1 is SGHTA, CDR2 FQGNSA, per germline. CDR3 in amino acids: CASSLGPFAGQKETQYF. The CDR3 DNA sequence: TGTGCCAGCAGCTTAGGACCCTTCGCAGGGCAGAAAGAGACCCAGTACTTC.

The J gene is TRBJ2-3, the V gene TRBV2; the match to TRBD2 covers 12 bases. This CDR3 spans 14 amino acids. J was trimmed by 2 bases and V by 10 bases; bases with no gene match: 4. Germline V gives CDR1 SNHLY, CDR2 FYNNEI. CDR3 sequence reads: CATGLAGFTDTQYF. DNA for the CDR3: TGTGCCACCGGACTAGCGGGGTTCACAGATACGCAGTATTTT.

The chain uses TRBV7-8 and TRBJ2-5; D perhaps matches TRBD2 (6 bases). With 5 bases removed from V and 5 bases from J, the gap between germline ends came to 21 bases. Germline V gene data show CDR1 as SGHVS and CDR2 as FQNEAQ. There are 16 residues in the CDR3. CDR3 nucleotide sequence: TGTGCCAGCAGCCCGAAGGGGTCGTCTCGGGGGGAGACCCAGTACTTC. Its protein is CASSPKGSSRGETQYF.

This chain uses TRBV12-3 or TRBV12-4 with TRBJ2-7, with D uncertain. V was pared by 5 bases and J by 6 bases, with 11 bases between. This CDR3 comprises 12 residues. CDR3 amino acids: CASSLTGIEQYF. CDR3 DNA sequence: TGTGCCAGCAGTCTAACCGGTATCGAGCAGTACTTC.

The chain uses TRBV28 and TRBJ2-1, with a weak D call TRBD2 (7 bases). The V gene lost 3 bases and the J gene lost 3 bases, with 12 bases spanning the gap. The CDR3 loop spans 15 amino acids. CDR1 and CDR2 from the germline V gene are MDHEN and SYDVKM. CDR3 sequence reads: CASSFGGADYNEQFF. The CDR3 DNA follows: TGTGCCAGCAGTTTTGGGGGGGCGGACTACAATGAGCAGTTCTTC.

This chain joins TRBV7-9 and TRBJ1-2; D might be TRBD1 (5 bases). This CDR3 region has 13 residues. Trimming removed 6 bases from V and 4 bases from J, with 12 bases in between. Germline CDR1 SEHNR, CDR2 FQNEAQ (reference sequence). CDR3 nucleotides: TGTGCCAGCAGTTATCAACAGGCCTATGGCTACACCTTC. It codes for CASSYQQAYGYTF.

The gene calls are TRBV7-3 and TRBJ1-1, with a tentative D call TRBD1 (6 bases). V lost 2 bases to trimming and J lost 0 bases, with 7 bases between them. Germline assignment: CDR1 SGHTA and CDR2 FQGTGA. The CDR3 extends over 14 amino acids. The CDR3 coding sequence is TGTGCCAGCAGCTTACAGGGGATGAACACTGAAGCTTTCTTT. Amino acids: CASSLQGMNTEAFF.